This section outlines one T cell receptor beta chain sequence together with its context. The CDR3 spans 15 residues. Germline CDR1 is MNHNS and CDR2 is SASEGT. Trimming took 3 bases from V and 3 from J; bases not matched to a gene: 2. This record comes from a study of blood T cell repertoires in COVID-19. Across the study: Researchers got acute and convalescent COVID-19 samples from the United States, Italy and Spain. Sources were T cells, B-cell-depleted T cells, or PBMCs; the material itself was cDNA or gDNA.

Here immunoSEQ multiplex PCR was the method, and the copy in TCRdb shows in-frame clones only, minus some. The table has roughly 100,000 clones, roughly four fifths seen once. The source of this sequence is a woman aged 80 or older with acute or convalescent COVID-19. Input material: peripheral blood. V and J are TRBV6-1 and TRBJ2-1; 10 bases match TRBD1. In nucleotides, the CDR3 is TGTGCCAGCAGTGAGGACAGGGGGATCTACAATGAGCAGTTCTTC. Its protein product is CASSEDRGIYNEQFF.